Listed here are 16 T cell receptor beta chains from one sample, sequenced in a study of shared clonotypes between healthy human individuals. Here immunoSEQ multiplex PCR was the method, and the copy in TCRdb shows in-frame clones only, minus some. The table lists 2 million to 3 million clones, more than 85% of them singletons. Sequences were obtained from naive CD4+ T cells from PBMCs. Subset in this sample: CD45RA+ positively selected. These receptors all stem from a man aged 18-30 years in good health. Some clones in this sample may be carry-over from other donors' samples.

The J gene is TRBJ1-1, the V gene TRBV6-1; the match to TRBD1 covers 7 bases. V gave up 6 bases and J gave up 2 bases; unmatched junction bases: 9. The CDR3 runs to 15 residues. From germline, CDR1 is MNHNS and CDR2 SASEGT. The CDR3 loop is CASRSYGTANTEAFF. The CDR3 DNA reads as TGTGCCAGCAGGAGTTATGGGACAGCCAACACTGAAGCTTTCTTT.

This clone was observed once. The chain uses TRBV9 and TRBJ2-1, with TRBD2 as a possible D gene (7 bases). V was shortened by 4 bases and J by 8 bases, with 13 bases between the two germline ends. This CDR3 has 13 residues. Germline V gene data show CDR1 as SGDLS and CDR2 as YYNGEE. The CDR3 loop is CASSTQGGDEQFF. DNA of the CDR3: TGTGCCAGCAGCACACAGGGAGGGGATGAGCAGTTCTTC.

This chain connects TRBV28 to TRBJ2-7; D might be TRBD2 (6 bases). CDR3 length: 15 residues. CDR1 is MDHEN and CDR2 is SYDVKM in the germline V gene. V was shortened by 7 bases and J by 2 bases, with 18 bases between the two germline ends. The CDR3 coding sequence is TGTGCCAGCAAATATGGGCGGGGTTATACCTACGAGCAGTACTTC. It is translated as CASKYGRGYTYEQYF.

V and J are TRBV4-1 and TRBJ2-5; D perhaps matches TRBD2 (6 bases). Trimming removed 1 base from V and 4 bases from J, with 16 bases in between. This CDR3 is built from 16 residues. The V gene's germline CDR1 is MGHRA and CDR2 YSYEKL. This chain's CDR3 is CASSQALAGRRETQYF. The DNA of the CDR3 is TGCGCCAGCAGCCAAGCCCTGGCGGGAAGGAGAGAGACCCAGTACTTC.

The chain joins TRBV6-1 to TRBJ1-5, with D hard to call. CDR1 is MNHNS, CDR2 SASEGT, per germline. The V end lost 4 bases, the J end lost 0 bases, and 19 bases lay between the germline ends. This CDR3 comprises 18 residues. The DNA of the CDR3 is TGTGCCAGCAGTGGCCGTTTTGCGGCATCCTATAGCAATCAGCCCCAGCATTTT. It encodes CASSGRFAASYSNQPQHF.

The rearrangement joins TRBV4-1 to TRBJ1-2; 9 nucleotides align to TRBD1. Germline trimming cut 4 bases from V and 7 bases from J; bases unmatched to any gene: 10. Germline V lookup: CDR1 MGHRA, CDR2 YSYEKL. The CDR3 is made up of 15 amino acids. CDR3 bases: TGCGCCAGCAGCCCGCAAGGGGGGACAGGGCCTGGCTACACCTTC. It yields the protein CASSPQGGTGPGYTF.

The V and J genes are TRBV6-6 and TRBJ1-3; D may be TRBD1 (6 bases). The germline V gene encodes CDR1 MNHNY and CDR2 SVGAGI (reference sequence). CDR3 length: 14 amino acids. V was shortened by 8 bases and J by 0 bases, with 11 bases between the two germline ends. The CDR3 nucleotides are TGTGCCAGCTATAGGGGGGACTCTGGAAACACCATATATTTT. Translated: CASYRGDSGNTIYF.

This clone showed up just once. This chain links TRBV11-2 with TRBJ1-5, with 7 bases that match TRBD1. CDR1 is SGHAT and CDR2 is FQNNGV in the germline V gene. The trim removed 4 bases at V and 10 bases at J, leaving 10 bases unmatched. The CDR3 sequence is 14 residues long. The DNA of the CDR3 is TGTGCCAGCAGCTCGACGACAGGGTTTGAACCCCAGCATTTT. Its translation is CASSSTTGFEPQHF. Looking up the rest from reference TRBV11-2 and TRBJ1-5 gives the full variable domain: EAGVAQSPRYKIIEKRQSVAFWCNPISGHATLYWYQQILGQGPKLLIQFQNNGVVDDSQLPKDRFSAERLKGVDSTLKIQPAKLEDSAVYLCASSSTTGFEPQHFGDGTRLSIL.

The V gene is TRBV11-3, the J gene TRBJ2-2; D remains ambiguous. The V end lost 2 bases, the J end lost 1 base, and 11 bases lay between the germline ends. CDR3 length: 16 amino acids. Germline CDR1 and CDR2: SGHNT and YENEEA. Here the CDR3 DNA reads TGTGCCAGCAGCTTATATAACGGCTTGAACACCGGGGAGCTGTTTTTT. This sequence encodes CASSLYNGLNTGELFF.

The rearrangement joins TRBV7-9 to TRBJ2-7; D may be TRBD1 or TRBD2 (5 bases each). The CDR3 length is 15 residues. Between the trimmed V and J ends, which lost 4 bases and 2 bases, there was a span of 15 bases. Per the germline V gene, CDR1 is SEHNR and CDR2 is FQNEAQ (reference sequence). The DNA for the CDR3 is TGTGCCAGCAGCTCAGGGTCGCGGGCCCCCTACGAGCAGTACTTC. Its translation: CASSSGSRAPYEQYF. The variable domain in full, completed from reference TRBV7-9 and TRBJ2-7, reads DTGVSQNPRHKITKRGQNVTFRCDPISEHNRLYWYRQTLGQGPEFLTYFQNEAQLEKSRLLSDRFSAERPKGSFSTLEIQRTEQGDSAMYLCASSSGSRAPYEQYFGPGTRLTVT.

The chain carries TRBV7-2 and TRBJ2-1, with 9 bases matching TRBD2. With 4 bases clipped from V and 9 bases from J, the junction kept 10 bases outside the gene matches. Germline V gene data show CDR1 as SGHTA and CDR2 as FQGNSA. The CDR3 loop spans 15 amino acids. CDR3 sequence reads: CASSSLAGEGIEQFF. As DNA, the CDR3 is TGTGCCAGCAGCTCCTTAGCGGGAGAGGGGATTGAGCAGTTCTTC. Variable domain in full (rest from reference TRBV7-2 and TRBJ2-1): GAGVSQSPSNKVTEKGKDVELRCDPISGHTALYWYRQSLGQGLEFLIYFQGNSAPDKSGLPSDRFSAERTGGSVSTLTIQRTQQEDSAVYLCASSSLAGEGIEQFFGPGTRLTVL.

The gene calls are TRBV18 and TRBJ2-2; 7 bases match TRBD1. Germline V lookup: CDR1 KGHSH, CDR2 LQKENI. Trimming removed 4 bases from V and 1 base from J; junction bases left unmatched: 6. CDR3 length: 16 amino acids. CDR3 sequence (DNA): TGTGCCAGCTCACAGGGACAGATTATGAACACCGGGGAGCTGTTTTTT. It yields the protein CASSQGQIMNTGELFF.

This sequence joins TRBV7-8 and TRBJ1-4, with a tentative D call TRBD1 (6 bases). The CDR3 contains 16 residues. CDR1 and CDR2 (germline): SGHVS, FQNEAQ. The V end lost 5 bases, the J end lost 8 bases, and 21 bases lay between the germline ends. The CDR3 is CASSAPGGGEGEKLFF. The CDR3 DNA sequence: TGTGCCAGCAGCGCCCCCGGAGGGGGGGAGGGGGAAAAACTGTTTTTT. Looking up the rest from reference TRBV7-8 and TRBJ1-4 gives the full variable domain: GAGVSQSPRYKVAKRGQDVALRCDPISGHVSLFWYQQALGQGPEFLTYFQNEAQLDKSGLPSDRFFAERPEGSVSTLKIQRTQQEDSAVYLCASSAPGGGEGEKLFFGSGTQLSVL.

The genes are TRBV29-1 and TRBJ2-1; TRBD1 aligns across 7 bases. With V trimmed by 6 bases and J by 2 bases, 7 bases remained unmatched. The CDR3 consists of 14 residues. Germline V CDR1 and CDR2: SQVTM, ANQGSEA. The CDR3 region is CSVDRDPAYNEQFF. The DNA for the CDR3 is TGCAGCGTCGACAGGGACCCCGCCTACAATGAGCAGTTCTTC.

The gene calls are TRBV6-5 and TRBJ2-7; D possibly corresponds to TRBD1 (5 bases). Germline loops: CDR1 MNHEY, CDR2 SVGAGI. The length of the CDR3 is 15 residues. Trimming removed 3 bases at V and 0 bases at J, with 12 bases between. This CDR3 reads CASSYANRLSYEQYF. In DNA form, the CDR3 reads TGTGCCAGCAGTTATGCCAACAGGCTCTCCTACGAGCAGTACTTC.

The chain recombines TRBV7-2 with TRBJ2-5, with a tentative D call TRBD1 (6 bases). V lost 1 base and J 3 bases, leaving 9 bases between the germline ends. The CDR3 spans 14 residues. The germline V gene encodes CDR1 SGHTA and CDR2 FQGNSA. Here the CDR3 DNA reads TGTGCCAGCAGCTTAGGGGCAGGGGAAGAGACCCAGTACTTC. Translated: CASSLGAGEETQYF.